One sample yielded the 28 T cell receptor beta chains listed below, sequenced in a study of human T cells and chemical hapten exposure. TCRdb redid the calling of the RACE reads with MiXCR, one entry per CDR3 protein. The sample holds more than 95,000 distinct CDR3 sequences, around 10% seen once. Regarding time point: patch test 1, 2 weeks after DPC sensitization. Sample treatment: therapeutic diphenylcyclopropenone sensitization with weekly scalp DPC. The sample was whole blood, taken in connection with sensitization to the hapten diphenylcyclopropenone (DPC). The receptors shown here come from a woman aged 45-65 years with alopecia areata. Some clones in this sample may be carry-over from other donors' samples.

This clonotype was picked up many times. This chain uses TRBV29-1 with TRBJ2-3, with TRBD2 as a possible D gene (5 bases). Trimming stripped 4 bases from V and 2 bases from J, with 13 bases between. CDR3 length: 14 amino acids. Germline CDR1 SQVTM, CDR2 ANQGSEA. CDR3 region: CSVGLATDTDTQYF. The CDR3 DNA reads as TGCAGCGTTGGATTAGCGACCGACACAGATACGCAGTATTTT.

The chain employs TRBV24-1 and TRBJ1-1; 7 nucleotides match TRBD1. The CDR3 runs to 13 residues. V was pared by 7 bases and J by 5 bases, with 6 bases of the junction left unmatched. Germline V gene lookup returns CDR1 KGHDR and CDR2 SFDVKD. CDR3 amino acids: CATRHRGRTEAFF. The CDR3 DNA is TGTGCCACCAGACACAGGGGTAGAACTGAAGCTTTCTTT.

CDR3 nucleotide sequence: TGTGCCAGCAGTTACTCTTTTGACGCACGTTGGAACACTGAAGCTTTCTTT. Its translation: CASSYSFDARWNTEAFF. The chain links TRBV6-5 to TRBJ1-1; D not certain. The CDR3 is 17 residues long. Per germline, CDR1 MNHEY and CDR2 SVGAGI. V lost 0 bases, J lost 1 base, and 15 bases lay in between.

The genes are TRBV27 and TRBJ2-2; 9 bases align to TRBD2. This CDR3 contains 19 residues. V shed 3 bases and J 0 bases; nucleotides not matched to a gene: 11. Germline V gene lookup returns CDR1 MNHEY and CDR2 SMNVEV (reference sequence). CDR3 bases: TGTGCCAGCAGTTTTATAAGACTAGCGGCACCTACGAACACCGGGGAGCTGTTTTTT. The encoded protein is CASSFIRLAAPTNTGELFF.

This clonotype was counted many times. The chain combines TRBV7-6 with TRBJ1-2; no clear D gene. V gave up 5 bases and J gave up 3 bases, with 7 bases separating them. Looked up from germline, CDR1 is SGHVS and CDR2 is FNYEAQ. The CDR3 covers 12 residues. The CDR3 DNA follows: TGTGCCAGCAGCCGCGGGGACTATGGCTACACCTTC. Its protein is CASSRGDYGYTF.

The chain has TRBV3-1 and TRBJ1-1; tentatively, D is TRBD1 (6 bases). The CDR3 extends over 12 amino acids. V gave up 6 bases and J gave up 12 bases, with 17 bases separating them. Germline-derived CDR1 and CDR2 are LGHDT and YNNKEL (reference sequence). The CDR3 reads CASRAEGGLTFF. In DNA, the CDR3 is TGTGCCAGCAGGGCCGAAGGGGGGTTAACTTTCTTT.

This clonotype was seen more than once but under ten times. V is TRBV2 and J is TRBJ2-7; D uncertain. This CDR3 has 14 residues. The germline CDR1 and CDR2 sequences are SNHLY and FYNNEI. V was pared by 1 base and J by 3 bases, with 10 bases between. In DNA, the CDR3 is TGTGCCAGCAGTGAAGGGGGATCGGTCTACGAGCAGTACTTC. Residues: CASSEGGSVYEQYF.

The J gene is TRBJ2-7, the V gene TRBV5-1; D is unclear. V was pared by 0 bases and J by 3 bases, with 10 bases between. CDR1 is SGHRS, CDR2 YFSETQ, per germline. The CDR3 consists of 14 residues. CDR3 coding DNA: TGCGCCAGCAGCTTGGAATCCAGTAGCTACGAGCAGTACTTC. Translation gives CASSLESSSYEQYF.

There are many counts of this clonotype. V is TRBV7-2 and J is TRBJ2-1; 10 bases agree with TRBD2. V lost 2 bases, J lost 1 base, and 8 bases stayed unmatched. This CDR3 spans 18 amino acids. Germline CDR1 reads SGHTA; CDR2 reads FQGNSA. CDR3: CASSLTLAGASSYNEQFF. The DNA for the CDR3 is TGTGCCAGCAGCTTAACTCTAGCGGGGGCATCGTCCTACAATGAGCAGTTCTTC.

At least ten counts were recorded for this clonotype. The rearrangement joins TRBV7-2 to TRBJ2-3, with D unresolved. The germline gives CDR1 SGHTA, CDR2 FQGNSA. The CDR3 loop spans 13 amino acids. The V and J ends lost 1 base and 3 bases respectively, with 5 bases between them. As DNA, the CDR3 is TGTGCCAGCAGCTTAGAAAATACAGATACGCAGTATTTT. Translation gives CASSLENTDTQYF.

The chain recombines TRBV3-1 with TRBJ1-3; D is perhaps TRBD1 (5 bases). Trimming removed 5 bases from V and 5 bases from J, with 16 bases in between. Germline V lookup: CDR1 LGHDT, CDR2 YNNKEL (reference sequence). The CDR3 extends over 15 amino acids. Here the CDR3 reads CASSYHDSGRNTIYF. DNA of the CDR3: TGTGCCAGCAGCTATCACGACAGTGGGCGAAACACCATATATTTT.

This clonotype was seen repeatedly, ten times or more. V and J are TRBV6-2 or TRBV6-3 and TRBJ1-5; 10 nucleotides line up with TRBD1. The V segment lost 10 bases and the J segment 7 bases; nucleotides outside the gene matches: 16. The CDR3 consists of 16 residues. Germline loops: CDR1 MNHEY, CDR2 SVGEGT. CDR3 sequence: CATLGPRDRGSQPQHF. CDR3 DNA sequence: TGTGCCACCCTTGGGCCCCGGGACAGGGGTTCCCAGCCCCAGCATTTT.

Regarding this clonotype: Its ends do not fully match the called genes, so a read error is possible. V and J are TRBV28 and TRBJ2-1, with D perhaps being TRBD1 or TRBD2 (5 bases each). Germline V gene lookup returns CDR1 MDHEN and CDR2 SYDVKM. The CDR3 runs 14 residues. This chain's CDR3 is CASRPPGTYNEQSF. CDR3 DNA: TGTGCCAGCAGACCCCCTGGGACCTACAATGAGCAGTCCTTC.

There are many counts of this clonotype. CDR3 bases: TGTGCCAGCAGAGGGACGGTGTCCTACGAGCAGTACTTC. It yields the protein CASRGTVSYEQYF. This chain uses TRBV6-2 or TRBV6-3 with TRBJ2-7; tentatively, D is TRBD1 or TRBD2 (5 bases each). Germline V lookup: CDR1 MNHEY, CDR2 SVGEGT. V lost 6 bases and J 1 base, leaving 10 bases between the germline ends. The CDR3 runs to 13 residues.

A few counts support this clonotype. The gene calls are TRBV5-6 and TRBJ2-1, with D hard to call. The CDR3 contains 12 residues. Germline CDR1 and CDR2: SGHDT and YYEEEE. Trimming removed 1 base from V and 14 bases from J, with 13 bases in between. Here the CDR3 reads CASSLNFQVEFF. The CDR3 nucleotides read TGTGCCAGCAGCTTGAATTTCCAGGTTGAGTTCTTC.

The rearrangement joins TRBV4-1 to TRBJ2-5, with 8 nucleotides matching TRBD2. After removal of 1 base from V and 13 bases from J, the junction contained 8 bases not matched to a gene. This CDR3 contains 13 residues. CDR1 and CDR2 (germline): MGHRA, YSYEKL. The CDR3 reads CASSQATGTRWYF. The CDR3, as DNA: TGCGCCAGCAGCCAAGCCACCGGGACTAGATGGTACTTC.

This clonotype appeared many times. The chain links TRBV11-2 to TRBJ2-1; D perhaps matches TRBD1 (6 bases). Germline CDR1 SGHAT, CDR2 FQNNGV. The CDR3 consists of 12 residues. Trimming took 5 bases from V and 7 from J, leaving 9 bases between them. CDR3 DNA: TGTGCCAGCAGCCCTGACAGGAATGAGCAGTTCTTC. This translates into CASSPDRNEQFF.

Ten or more counts support this clonotype. The chain has TRBV9 and TRBJ1-1; a weak D match, TRBD1 (6 bases). CDR3 length: 15 amino acids. The germline V gene has CDR1 SGDLS and CDR2 YYNGEE. With 3 bases removed from V and 0 bases from J, the gap between germline ends came to 12 bases. The CDR3 bases are TGTGCCAGCAGCGCGGGACACCGCATGAACACTGAAGCTTTCTTT. Its protein product is CASSAGHRMNTEAFF. Using reference TRBV9 and TRBJ1-1 for the parts outside the CDR3, the full variable domain is DSGVTQTPKHLITATGQRVTLRCSPRSGDLSVYWYQQSLDQGLQFLIQYYNGEERAKGNILERFSAQQFPDLHSELNLSSLELGDSALYFCASSAGHRMNTEAFFGQGTRLTVV.

The V call is TRBV29-1, the J call TRBJ1-1; no firm D call. CDR1 and CDR2 from the germline V gene are SQVTM and ANQGSEA. The CDR3 spans 13 residues. V lost 7 bases, J lost 0 bases, and 12 bases lay in between. The CDR3 sequence is CSAINRLNTEAFF. For the CDR3, the DNA is TGCAGCGCAATAAACAGATTGAACACTGAAGCTTTCTTT.

The V gene is TRBV27, the J gene TRBJ1-6; D is unclear. The CDR3 totals 15 residues. The germline gives CDR1 MNHEY, CDR2 SMNVEV (reference sequence). Trimming left V 1 base short and J 7 bases short, with 11 bases between. The CDR3 bases are TGTGCCAGCAGTTTATTCGTTGAGGGCAATTCACCCCTCCACTTT. Protein: CASSLFVEGNSPLHF.

The table lists this clonotype with many counts. This chain links TRBV29-1 with TRBJ1-5; TRBD1 is a possible D gene (5 bases). The CDR3 length is 13 residues. The germline V and J ends were trimmed by 4 bases and 2 bases, with 9 bases remaining between them. The germline gives CDR1 SQVTM, CDR2 ANQGSEA. The chain's CDR3 is CSVAREGNQPQHF. The CDR3 bases are TGCAGCGTTGCCAGGGAGGGCAATCAGCCCCAGCATTTT.

The V and J genes are TRBV28 and TRBJ2-1; 10 nucleotides align to TRBD2. The germline gives CDR1 MDHEN, CDR2 SYDVKM. The V and J ends lost 2 bases and 2 bases, in that order; junction bases with no gene match: 9. The CDR3 has 18 residues. CDR3: CASSLIPPTSGTYNEQFF. In nucleotides, the CDR3 is TGTGCCAGCAGTTTAATCCCCCCCACTAGCGGGACCTACAATGAGCAGTTCTTC.

The chain uses TRBV24-1 and TRBJ2-1; 8 positions match TRBD2. The CDR3 loop spans 15 amino acids. Germline lookup yields CDR1 KGHDR and CDR2 SFDVKD. J gave up 6 bases and V 7 bases, and 10 bases lay outside the gene matches. CDR3 in DNA: TGTGCCACCAGCCCCGGGGGGGCCCCCTTCAATGAGCAGTTCTTC. Amino acid sequence: CATSPGGAPFNEQFF.

The chain carries TRBV7-2 and TRBJ2-3; D is unclear. V shed 2 bases and J shed 5 bases, with 8 bases lying between them. The CDR3 extends over 13 amino acids. Germline V lookup: CDR1 SGHTA, CDR2 FQGNSA. The CDR3 sequence is CASSLMVQDTQYF. The CDR3 DNA sequence: TGTGCCAGCAGCTTAATGGTTCAAGATACGCAGTATTTT.

Many counts were recorded for this clonotype. V usage is TRBV7-9 and J usage is TRBJ2-3; D gene uncertain. Trimming took off 5 bases at V and 2 bases at J, with 11 bases between the two ends. Per the germline V gene, CDR1 is SEHNR and CDR2 is FQNEAQ (reference sequence). The CDR3 runs 14 residues. CDR3 region: CASSKDWTTDTQYF. The CDR3 DNA follows: TGTGCCAGCAGCAAAGACTGGACCACAGATACGCAGTATTTT.

The CDR3 loop reads CASSRDSWDFSNQPQHF. Here the CDR3 DNA reads TGTGCCAGCAGCCGAGACAGTTGGGATTTTAGCAATCAGCCCCAGCATTTT. The chain recombines TRBV6-5 with TRBJ1-5; D possibly corresponds to TRBD1 (5 bases). V was shortened by 6 bases and J by 0 bases, with 18 bases between the two germline ends. The germline V gene has CDR1 MNHEY and CDR2 SVGAGI. The CDR3 totals 17 residues.

This clonotype has a count of ten or more. The chain links TRBV3-1 to TRBJ2-1; no clear D. The germline V and J ends were trimmed by 1 base and 10 bases, with 8 bases remaining between them. The CDR3 runs to 12 residues. Germline V CDR1 and CDR2: LGHDT, YNNKEL (reference sequence). The CDR3 loop reads CASSQARAEQFF. DNA for the CDR3: TGTGCCAGCAGCCAAGCAAGGGCCGAGCAGTTCTTC.

The chain has TRBV12-3 or TRBV12-4 and TRBJ2-7; TRBD1 agrees at 11 bases. V shed 7 bases, J shed 3 bases, and the junction held 5 bases outside the gene matches. The CDR3 length is 14 residues. In nucleotides, the CDR3 is TGTGCCAGCACCCCCGGGACAGGGGGCTACGAGCAGTACTTC. Its protein product is CASTPGTGGYEQYF.